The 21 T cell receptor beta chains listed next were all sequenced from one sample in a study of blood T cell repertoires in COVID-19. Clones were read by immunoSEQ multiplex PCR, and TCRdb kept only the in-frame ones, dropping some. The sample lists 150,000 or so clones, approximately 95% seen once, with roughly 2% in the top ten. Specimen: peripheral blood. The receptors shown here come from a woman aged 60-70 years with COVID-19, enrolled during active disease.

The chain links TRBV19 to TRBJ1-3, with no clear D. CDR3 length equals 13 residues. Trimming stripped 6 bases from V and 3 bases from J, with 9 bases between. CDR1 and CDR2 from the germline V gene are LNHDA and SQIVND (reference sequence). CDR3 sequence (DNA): TGTGCCAGTAGGGCGGATAATGGAAACACCATATATTTT. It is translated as CASRADNGNTIYF.

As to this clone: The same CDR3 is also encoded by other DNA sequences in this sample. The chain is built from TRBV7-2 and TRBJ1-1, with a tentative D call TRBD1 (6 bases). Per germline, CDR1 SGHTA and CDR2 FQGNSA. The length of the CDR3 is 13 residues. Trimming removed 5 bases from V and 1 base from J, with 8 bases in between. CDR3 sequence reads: CASSADRNTEAFF. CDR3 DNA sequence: TGTGCCAGCAGCGCGGACAGGAACACTGAAGCTTTCTTT.

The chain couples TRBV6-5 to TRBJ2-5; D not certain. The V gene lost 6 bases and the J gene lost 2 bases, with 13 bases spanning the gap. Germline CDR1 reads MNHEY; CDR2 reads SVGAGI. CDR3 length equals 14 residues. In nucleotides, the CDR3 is TGTGCCAGCAGAAGCAACAGCATTCAAGAGACCCAGTACTTC. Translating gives CASRSNSIQETQYF.

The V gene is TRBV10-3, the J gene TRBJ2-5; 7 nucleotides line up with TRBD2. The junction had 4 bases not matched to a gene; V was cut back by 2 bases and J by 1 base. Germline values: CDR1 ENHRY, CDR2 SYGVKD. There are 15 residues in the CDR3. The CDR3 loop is CAISELASGQETQYF. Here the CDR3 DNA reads TGTGCCATCAGTGAGCTGGCTAGCGGCCAAGAGACCCAGTACTTC.

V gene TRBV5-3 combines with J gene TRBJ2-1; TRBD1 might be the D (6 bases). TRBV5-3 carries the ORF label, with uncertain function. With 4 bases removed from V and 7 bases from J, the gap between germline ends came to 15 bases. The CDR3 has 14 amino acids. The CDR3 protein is CARSPHTTGNEQFF. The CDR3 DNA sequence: TGTGCCAGAAGCCCTCATACTACAGGGAATGAGCAGTTCTTC.

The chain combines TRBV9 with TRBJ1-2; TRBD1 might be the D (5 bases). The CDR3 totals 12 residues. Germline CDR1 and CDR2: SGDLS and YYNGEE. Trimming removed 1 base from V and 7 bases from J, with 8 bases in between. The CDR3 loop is CASSVYQGGYTF. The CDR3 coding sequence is TGTGCCAGCAGCGTATACCAGGGTGGCTACACCTTC.

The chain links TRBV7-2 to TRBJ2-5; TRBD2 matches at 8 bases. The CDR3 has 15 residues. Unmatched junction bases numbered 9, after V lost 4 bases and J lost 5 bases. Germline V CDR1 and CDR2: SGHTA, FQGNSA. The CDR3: CASSYERGRRETQYF. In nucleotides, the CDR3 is TGTGCCAGCAGCTACGAGCGGGGGAGGCGGGAGACCCAGTACTTC.

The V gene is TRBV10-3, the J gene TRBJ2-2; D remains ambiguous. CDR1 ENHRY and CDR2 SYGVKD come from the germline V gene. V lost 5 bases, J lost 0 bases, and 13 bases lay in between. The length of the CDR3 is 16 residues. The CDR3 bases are TGTGCCATCAGTTTTGGGTCCAGCGCGAACACCGGGGAGCTGTTTTTT. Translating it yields CAISFGSSANTGELFF.

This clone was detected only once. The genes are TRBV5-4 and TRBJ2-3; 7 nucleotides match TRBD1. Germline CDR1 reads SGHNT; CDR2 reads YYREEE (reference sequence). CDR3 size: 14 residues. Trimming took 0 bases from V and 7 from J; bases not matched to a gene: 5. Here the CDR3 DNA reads TGTGCCAGCAGCTTGGGGGACAGTCCCTATACGCAGTATTTT. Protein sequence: CASSLGDSPYTQYF.

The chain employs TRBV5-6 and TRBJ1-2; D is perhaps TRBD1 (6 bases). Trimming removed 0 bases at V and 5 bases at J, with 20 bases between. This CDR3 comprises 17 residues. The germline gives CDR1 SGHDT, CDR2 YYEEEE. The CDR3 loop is CASSLAGVGGLSYGYTF. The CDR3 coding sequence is TGTGCCAGCAGCTTGGCAGGGGTAGGGGGTCTCTCATATGGCTACACCTTC.

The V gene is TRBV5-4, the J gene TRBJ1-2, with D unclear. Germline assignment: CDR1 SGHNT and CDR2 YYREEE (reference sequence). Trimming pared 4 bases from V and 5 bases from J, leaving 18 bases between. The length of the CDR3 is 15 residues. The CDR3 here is CASSPGGLGFYGYTF. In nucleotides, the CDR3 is TGTGCCAGCAGCCCGGGCGGGCTAGGATTTTATGGCTACACCTTC.

Here the CDR3 DNA reads TGCAGCGTTGGGAGGGGCACTAGCACAGATACGCAGTATTTT. It encodes CSVGRGTSTDTQYF. V usage is TRBV29-1 and J usage is TRBJ2-3; D possibly corresponds to TRBD2 (6 bases). V lost 4 bases to trimming and J lost 0 bases, with 11 bases between them. Germline V gene data show CDR1 as SQVTM and CDR2 as ANQGSEA. The CDR3 extends over 14 amino acids.

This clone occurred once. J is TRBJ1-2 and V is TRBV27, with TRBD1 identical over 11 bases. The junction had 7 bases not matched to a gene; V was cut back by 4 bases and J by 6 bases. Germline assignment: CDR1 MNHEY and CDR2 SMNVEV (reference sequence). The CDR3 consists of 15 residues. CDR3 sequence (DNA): TGTGCCAGCAGTTCTTGGGACAGGGGGAGGCATGGCTACACCTTC. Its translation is CASSSWDRGRHGYTF.

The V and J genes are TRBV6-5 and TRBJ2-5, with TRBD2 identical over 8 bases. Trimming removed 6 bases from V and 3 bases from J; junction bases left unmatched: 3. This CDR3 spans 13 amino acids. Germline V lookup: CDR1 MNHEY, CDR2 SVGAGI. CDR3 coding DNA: TGTGCCAGCAGCCCAGCGGGGGAAGAGACCCAGTACTTC. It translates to CASSPAGEETQYF.

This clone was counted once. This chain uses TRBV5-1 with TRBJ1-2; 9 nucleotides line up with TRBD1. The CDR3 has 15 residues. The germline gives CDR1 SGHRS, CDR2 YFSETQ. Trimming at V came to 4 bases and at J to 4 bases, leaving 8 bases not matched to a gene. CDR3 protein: CASSPGTGIGYGYTF. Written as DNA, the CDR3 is TGCGCCAGCAGCCCCGGGACAGGGATCGGCTATGGCTACACCTTC.

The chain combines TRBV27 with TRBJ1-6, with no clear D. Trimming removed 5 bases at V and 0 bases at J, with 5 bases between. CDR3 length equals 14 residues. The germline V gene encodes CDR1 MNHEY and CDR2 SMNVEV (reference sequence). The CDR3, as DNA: TGTGCCAGCAGTACGGGCTCCTATAATTCACCCCTCCACTTT. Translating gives CASSTGSYNSPLHF.

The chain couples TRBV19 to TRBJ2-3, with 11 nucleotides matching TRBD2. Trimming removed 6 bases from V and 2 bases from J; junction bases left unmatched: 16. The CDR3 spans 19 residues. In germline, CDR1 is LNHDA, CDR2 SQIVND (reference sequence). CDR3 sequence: CASRPAFPSGGSNTDTQYF. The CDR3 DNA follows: TGTGCCAGTAGACCCGCGTTTCCTAGCGGGGGGTCTAACACAGATACGCAGTATTTT.

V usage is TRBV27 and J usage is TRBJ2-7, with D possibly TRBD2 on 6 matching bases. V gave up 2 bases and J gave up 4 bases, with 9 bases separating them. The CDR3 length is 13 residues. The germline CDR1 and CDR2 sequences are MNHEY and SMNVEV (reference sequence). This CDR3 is CASSLLGTYEQYF. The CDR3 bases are TGTGCCAGCAGTTTACTCGGGACTTACGAGCAGTACTTC.

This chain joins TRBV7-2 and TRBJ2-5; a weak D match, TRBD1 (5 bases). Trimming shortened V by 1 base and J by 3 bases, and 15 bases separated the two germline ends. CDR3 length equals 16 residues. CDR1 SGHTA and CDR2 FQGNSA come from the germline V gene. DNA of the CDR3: TGTGCCAGCAGCTTAGTGGTCGGTGGGGCCGAAGAGACCCAGTACTTC. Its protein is CASSLVVGGAEETQYF.

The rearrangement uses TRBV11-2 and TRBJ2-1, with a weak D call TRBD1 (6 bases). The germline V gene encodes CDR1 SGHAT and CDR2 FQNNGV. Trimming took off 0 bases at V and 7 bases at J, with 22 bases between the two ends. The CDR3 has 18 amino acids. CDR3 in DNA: TGTGCCAGCAGCTTAGATCTACCAATGCAGGGGTTAAGGAATGAGCAGTTCTTC. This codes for CASSLDLPMQGLRNEQFF.

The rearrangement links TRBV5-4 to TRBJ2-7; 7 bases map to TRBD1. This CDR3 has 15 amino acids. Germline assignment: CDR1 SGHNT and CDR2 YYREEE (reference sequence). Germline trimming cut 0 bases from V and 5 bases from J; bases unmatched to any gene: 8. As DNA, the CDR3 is TGTGCCAGCAGCTTGGACGGGACAGTAGCAGACGAGCAGTACTTC. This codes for CASSLDGTVADEQYF.